This TCR beta chain emerged from a study of T cells in localized non-small cell lung cancer. Broader study findings: Because sequencing included only one region (of the tumor), heterogeneity remains possible.

Worth noting for this clone: What it binds is not known.

Profiled with immunoSEQ multiplex PCR; TCRdb holds only in-frame clones, not every one. The sample gives about 33,000 clones, around 90% of which show up once; roughly 7.4% is in the top ten. The sequence came from a female donor over 55 with stage I lung adenocarcinoma. This sample comprised peripheral blood, obtained before any cancer treatment.

The chain's CDR3 is CASSPLYRGYNEQFF. The DNA of the CDR3 is TGTGCCAGCAGCCCATTGTACAGGGGCTACAATGAGCAGTTCTTC. The chain is built from TRBV7-9 and TRBJ2-1; 7 bases agree with TRBD1. CDR1 is SEHNR, CDR2 FQNEAQ, per germline (reference sequence). The CDR3 sequence is 15 residues long. Germline trimming cut 5 bases from V and 3 bases from J; bases unmatched to any gene: 7.